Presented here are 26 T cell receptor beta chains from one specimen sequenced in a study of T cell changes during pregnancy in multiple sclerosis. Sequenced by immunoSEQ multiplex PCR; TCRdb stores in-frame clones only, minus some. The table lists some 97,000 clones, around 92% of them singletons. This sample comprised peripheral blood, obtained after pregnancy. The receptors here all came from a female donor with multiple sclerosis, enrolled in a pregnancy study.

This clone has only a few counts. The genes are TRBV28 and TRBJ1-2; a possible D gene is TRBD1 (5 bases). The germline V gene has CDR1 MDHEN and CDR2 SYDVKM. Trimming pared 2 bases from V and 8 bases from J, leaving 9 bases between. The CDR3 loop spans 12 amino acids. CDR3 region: CASSLQGLGYTF. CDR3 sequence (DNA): TGTGCCAGCAGTTTACAGGGCTTGGGCTACACCTTC.

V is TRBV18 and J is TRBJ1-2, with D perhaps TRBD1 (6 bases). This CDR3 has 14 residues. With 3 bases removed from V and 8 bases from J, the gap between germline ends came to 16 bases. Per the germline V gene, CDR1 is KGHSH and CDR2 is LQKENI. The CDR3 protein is CASSPLDSRGGYTF. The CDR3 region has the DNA TGTGCCAGCTCACCCCTGGACAGCCGGGGAGGCTACACCTTC.

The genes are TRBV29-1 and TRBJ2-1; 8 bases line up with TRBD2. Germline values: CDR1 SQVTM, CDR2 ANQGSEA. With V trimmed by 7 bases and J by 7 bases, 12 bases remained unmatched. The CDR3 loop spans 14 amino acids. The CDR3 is CSAEGLVGVNEQFF. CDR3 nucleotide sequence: TGCAGCGCCGAGGGACTAGTGGGGGTGAATGAGCAGTTCTTC.

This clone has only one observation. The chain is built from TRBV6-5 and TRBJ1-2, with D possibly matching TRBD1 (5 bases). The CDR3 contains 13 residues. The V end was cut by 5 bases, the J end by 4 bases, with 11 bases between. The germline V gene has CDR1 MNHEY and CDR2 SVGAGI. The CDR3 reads CASSRGVVYGYTF. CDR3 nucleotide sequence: TGTGCCAGCAGTAGGGGTGTAGTCTATGGCTACACCTTC.

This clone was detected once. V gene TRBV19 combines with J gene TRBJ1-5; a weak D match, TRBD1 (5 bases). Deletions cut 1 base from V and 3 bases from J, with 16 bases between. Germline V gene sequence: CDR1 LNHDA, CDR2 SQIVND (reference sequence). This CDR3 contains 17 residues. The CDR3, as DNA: TGTGCCAGTAGTATAGGTAACAGGTTCCCGGACAATCAGCCCCAGCATTTT. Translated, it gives CASSIGNRFPDNQPQHF. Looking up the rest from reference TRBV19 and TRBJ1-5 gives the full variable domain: DGGITQSPKYLFRKEGQNVTLSCEQNLNHDAMYWYRQDPGQGLRLIYYSQIVNDFQKGDIAEGYSVSREKKESFPLTVTSAQKNPTAFYLCASSIGNRFPDNQPQHFGDGTRLSIL.

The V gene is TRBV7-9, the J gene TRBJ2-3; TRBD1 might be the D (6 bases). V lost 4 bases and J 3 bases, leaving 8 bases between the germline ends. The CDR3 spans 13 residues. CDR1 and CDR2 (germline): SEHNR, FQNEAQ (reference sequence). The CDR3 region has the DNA TGTGCCAGCAGCTCAACAGGGACAGATACGCAGTATTTT. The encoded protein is CASSSTGTDTQYF. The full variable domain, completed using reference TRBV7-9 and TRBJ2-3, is DTGVSQNPRHKITKRGQNVTFRCDPISEHNRLYWYRQTLGQGPEFLTYFQNEAQLEKSRLLSDRFSAERPKGSFSTLEIQRTEQGDSAMYLCASSSTGTDTQYFGPGTRLTVL.

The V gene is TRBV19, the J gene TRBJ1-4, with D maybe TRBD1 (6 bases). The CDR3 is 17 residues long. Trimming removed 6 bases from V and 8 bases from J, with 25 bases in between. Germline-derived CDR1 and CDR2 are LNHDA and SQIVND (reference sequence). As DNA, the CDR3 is TGTGCCAGTAGCTCATTGGGGACAACCCCTCGAGGGGAAAAACTGTTTTTT. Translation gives CASSSLGTTPRGEKLFF.

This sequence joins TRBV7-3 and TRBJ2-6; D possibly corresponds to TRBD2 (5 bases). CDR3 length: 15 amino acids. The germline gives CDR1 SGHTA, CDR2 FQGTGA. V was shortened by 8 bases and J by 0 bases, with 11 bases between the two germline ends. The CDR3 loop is CASGESSSGANVLTF. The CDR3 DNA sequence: TGTGCCAGCGGGGAGAGTTCCTCTGGGGCCAACGTCCTGACTTTC. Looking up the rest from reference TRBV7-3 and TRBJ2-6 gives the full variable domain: GAGVSQTPSNKVTEKGKYVELRCDPISGHTALYWYRQSLGQGPEFLIYFQGTGAADDSGLPNDRFFAVRPEGSVSTLKIQRTERGDSAVYLCASGESSSGANVLTFGAGSRLTVL.

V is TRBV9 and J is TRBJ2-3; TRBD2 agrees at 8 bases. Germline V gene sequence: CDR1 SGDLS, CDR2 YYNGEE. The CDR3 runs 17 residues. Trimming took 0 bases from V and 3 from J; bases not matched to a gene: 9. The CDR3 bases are TGTGCCAGCAGCGTAGGAACGGGGGGGGAATGGACAGATACGCAGTATTTT. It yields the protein CASSVGTGGEWTDTQYF. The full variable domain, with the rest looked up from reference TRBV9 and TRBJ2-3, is DSGVTQTPKHLITATGQRVTLRCSPRSGDLSVYWYQQSLDQGLQFLIQYYNGEERAKGNILERFSAQQFPDLHSELNLSSLELGDSALYFCASSVGTGGEWTDTQYFGPGTRLTVL.

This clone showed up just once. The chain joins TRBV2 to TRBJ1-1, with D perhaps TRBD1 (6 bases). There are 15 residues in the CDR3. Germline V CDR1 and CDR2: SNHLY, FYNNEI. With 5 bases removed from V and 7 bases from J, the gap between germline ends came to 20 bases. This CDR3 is CASSSTGFESGEAFF. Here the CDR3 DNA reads TGTGCCAGCAGTTCAACAGGGTTTGAAAGTGGTGAAGCTTTCTTT.

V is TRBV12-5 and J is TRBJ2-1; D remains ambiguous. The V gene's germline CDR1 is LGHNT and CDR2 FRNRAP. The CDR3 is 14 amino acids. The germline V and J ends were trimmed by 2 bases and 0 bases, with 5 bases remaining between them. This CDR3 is CASGLRSSYNEQFF. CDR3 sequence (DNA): TGTGCTAGTGGTTTGAGGAGCTCCTACAATGAGCAGTTCTTC.

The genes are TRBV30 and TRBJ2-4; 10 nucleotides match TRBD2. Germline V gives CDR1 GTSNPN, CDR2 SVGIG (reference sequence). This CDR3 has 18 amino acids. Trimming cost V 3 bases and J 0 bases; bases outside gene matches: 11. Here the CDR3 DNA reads TGTGCCTGGAGCTACCCAGCGGGGGGGGTTCTAGCCAAAAACATTCAGTACTTC. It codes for CAWSYPAGGVLAKNIQYF.

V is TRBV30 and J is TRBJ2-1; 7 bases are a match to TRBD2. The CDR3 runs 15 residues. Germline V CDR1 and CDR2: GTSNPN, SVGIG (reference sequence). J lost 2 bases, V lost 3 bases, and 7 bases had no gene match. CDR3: CAWSSSGSTYNEQFF. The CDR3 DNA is TGTGCCTGGAGCTCTAGCGGAAGCACCTACAATGAGCAGTTCTTC.

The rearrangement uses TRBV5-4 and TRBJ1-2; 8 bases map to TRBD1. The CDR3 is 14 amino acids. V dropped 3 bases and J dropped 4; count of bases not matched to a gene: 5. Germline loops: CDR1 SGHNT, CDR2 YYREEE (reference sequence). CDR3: CASSSLDRAYGYTF. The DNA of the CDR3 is TGTGCCAGCAGCTCTCTGGACAGGGCCTATGGCTACACCTTC.

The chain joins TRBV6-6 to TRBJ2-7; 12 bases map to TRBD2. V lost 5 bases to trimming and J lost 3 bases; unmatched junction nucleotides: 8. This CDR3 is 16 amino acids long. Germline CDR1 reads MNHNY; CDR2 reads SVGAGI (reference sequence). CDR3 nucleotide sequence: TGTGCCAGCAGTCCGGGACTAGCGGGTCGGTTCTACGAGCAGTACTTC. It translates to CASSPGLAGRFYEQYF.

CDR3: CASSYRGNNQPQHF. In DNA, the CDR3 is TGTGCCAGTAGTTACAGGGGGAACAATCAGCCCCAGCATTTT. J is TRBJ1-5 and V is TRBV19; TRBD1 matches 8 bases. Unmatched junction bases numbered 3, after V lost 5 bases and J lost 3 bases. The CDR3 length is 14 residues. CDR1 is LNHDA and CDR2 is SQIVND in the germline V gene (reference sequence).

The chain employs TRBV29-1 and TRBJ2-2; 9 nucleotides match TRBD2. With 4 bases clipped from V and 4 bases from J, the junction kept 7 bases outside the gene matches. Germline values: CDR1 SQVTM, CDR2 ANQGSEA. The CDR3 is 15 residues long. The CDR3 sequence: CSVVAGGTSTGELFF. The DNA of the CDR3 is TGCAGCGTTGTGGCGGGAGGGACGAGCACCGGGGAGCTGTTTTTT.

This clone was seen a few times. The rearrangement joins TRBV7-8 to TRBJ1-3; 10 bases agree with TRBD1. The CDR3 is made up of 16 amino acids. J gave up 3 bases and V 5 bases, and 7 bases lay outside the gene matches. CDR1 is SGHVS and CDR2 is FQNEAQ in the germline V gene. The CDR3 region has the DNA TGTGCCAGCAGCCCCCAGACAGGGGGCGGTGGAAACACCATATATTTT. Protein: CASSPQTGGGGNTIYF.

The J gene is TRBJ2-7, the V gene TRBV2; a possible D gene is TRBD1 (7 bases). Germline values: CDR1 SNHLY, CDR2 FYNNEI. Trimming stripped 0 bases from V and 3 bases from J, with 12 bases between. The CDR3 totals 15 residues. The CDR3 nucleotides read TGTGCCAGCAGTGAAGCCAGGGGGGCTATCTACGAGCAGTACTTC. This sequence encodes CASSEARGAIYEQYF.

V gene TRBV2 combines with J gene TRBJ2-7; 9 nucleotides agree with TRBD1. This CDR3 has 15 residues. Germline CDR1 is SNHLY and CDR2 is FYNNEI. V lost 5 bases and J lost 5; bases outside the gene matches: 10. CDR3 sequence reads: CASSLTGTGFDEQYF. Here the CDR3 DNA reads TGTGCCAGCAGTCTCACCGGGACAGGGTTCGACGAGCAGTACTTC.

For the CDR3, the DNA is TGTGCCAGCAGACTACAGGGGACGGTAGGGGCCAACGTCCTGACTTTC. Protein sequence: CASRLQGTVGANVLTF. The V call is TRBV27, the J call TRBJ2-6; 7 bases align to TRBD1. Germline V lookup: CDR1 MNHEY, CDR2 SMNVEV (reference sequence). The J segment lost 4 bases and the V segment lost 6 bases, leaving 9 bases of the junction unmatched. The CDR3 consists of 16 residues.

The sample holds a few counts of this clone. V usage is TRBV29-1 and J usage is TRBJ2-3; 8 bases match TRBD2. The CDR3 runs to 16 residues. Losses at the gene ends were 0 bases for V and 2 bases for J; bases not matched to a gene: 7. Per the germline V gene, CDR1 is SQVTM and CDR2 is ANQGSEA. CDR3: CSVEDRTSLNTDTQYF. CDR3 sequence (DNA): TGCAGCGTTGAAGACCGGACTAGCCTCAACACAGATACGCAGTATTTT.

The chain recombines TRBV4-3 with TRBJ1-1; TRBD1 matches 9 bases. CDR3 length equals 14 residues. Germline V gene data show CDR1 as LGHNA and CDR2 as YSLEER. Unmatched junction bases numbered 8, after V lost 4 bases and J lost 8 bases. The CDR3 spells CASSPTWDRVEAFF. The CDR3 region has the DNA TGCGCCAGCAGCCCAACTTGGGACAGGGTAGAAGCTTTCTTT.

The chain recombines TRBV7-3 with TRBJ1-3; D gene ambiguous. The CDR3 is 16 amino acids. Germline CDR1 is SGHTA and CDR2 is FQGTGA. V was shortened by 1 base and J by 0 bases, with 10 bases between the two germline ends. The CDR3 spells CASSLNPGGSGNTIYF. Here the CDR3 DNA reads TGTGCCAGCAGCTTAAACCCGGGAGGCTCTGGAAACACCATATATTTT.

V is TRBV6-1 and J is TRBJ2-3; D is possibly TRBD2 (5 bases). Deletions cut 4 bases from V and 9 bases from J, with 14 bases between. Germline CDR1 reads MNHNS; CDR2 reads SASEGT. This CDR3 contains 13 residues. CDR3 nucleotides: TGTGCCAGCAGTGGATCGGGTGGAGGCACGCAGTATTTT. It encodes CASSGSGGGTQYF.

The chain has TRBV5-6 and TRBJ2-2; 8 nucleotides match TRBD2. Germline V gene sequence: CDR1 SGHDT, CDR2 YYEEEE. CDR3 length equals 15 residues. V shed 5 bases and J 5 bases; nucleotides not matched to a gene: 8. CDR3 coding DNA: TGTGCCAGCAGTTGGGGGACTAGACAAACCGGGGAGCTGTTTTTT. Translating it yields CASSWGTRQTGELFF.